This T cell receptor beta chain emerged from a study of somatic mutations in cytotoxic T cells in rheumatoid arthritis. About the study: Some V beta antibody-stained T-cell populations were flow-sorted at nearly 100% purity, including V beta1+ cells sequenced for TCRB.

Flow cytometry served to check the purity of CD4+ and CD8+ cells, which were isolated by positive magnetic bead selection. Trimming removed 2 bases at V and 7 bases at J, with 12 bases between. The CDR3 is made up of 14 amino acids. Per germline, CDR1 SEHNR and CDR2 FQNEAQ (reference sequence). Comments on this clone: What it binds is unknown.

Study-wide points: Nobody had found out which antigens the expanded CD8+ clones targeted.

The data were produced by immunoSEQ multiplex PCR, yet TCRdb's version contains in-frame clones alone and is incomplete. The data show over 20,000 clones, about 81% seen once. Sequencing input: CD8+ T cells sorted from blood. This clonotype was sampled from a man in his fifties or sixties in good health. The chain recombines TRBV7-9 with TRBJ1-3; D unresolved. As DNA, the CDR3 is TGTGCCAGCAGCTTATACGGGTTGAGGAACACCATATATTTT. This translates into CASSLYGLRNTIYF.